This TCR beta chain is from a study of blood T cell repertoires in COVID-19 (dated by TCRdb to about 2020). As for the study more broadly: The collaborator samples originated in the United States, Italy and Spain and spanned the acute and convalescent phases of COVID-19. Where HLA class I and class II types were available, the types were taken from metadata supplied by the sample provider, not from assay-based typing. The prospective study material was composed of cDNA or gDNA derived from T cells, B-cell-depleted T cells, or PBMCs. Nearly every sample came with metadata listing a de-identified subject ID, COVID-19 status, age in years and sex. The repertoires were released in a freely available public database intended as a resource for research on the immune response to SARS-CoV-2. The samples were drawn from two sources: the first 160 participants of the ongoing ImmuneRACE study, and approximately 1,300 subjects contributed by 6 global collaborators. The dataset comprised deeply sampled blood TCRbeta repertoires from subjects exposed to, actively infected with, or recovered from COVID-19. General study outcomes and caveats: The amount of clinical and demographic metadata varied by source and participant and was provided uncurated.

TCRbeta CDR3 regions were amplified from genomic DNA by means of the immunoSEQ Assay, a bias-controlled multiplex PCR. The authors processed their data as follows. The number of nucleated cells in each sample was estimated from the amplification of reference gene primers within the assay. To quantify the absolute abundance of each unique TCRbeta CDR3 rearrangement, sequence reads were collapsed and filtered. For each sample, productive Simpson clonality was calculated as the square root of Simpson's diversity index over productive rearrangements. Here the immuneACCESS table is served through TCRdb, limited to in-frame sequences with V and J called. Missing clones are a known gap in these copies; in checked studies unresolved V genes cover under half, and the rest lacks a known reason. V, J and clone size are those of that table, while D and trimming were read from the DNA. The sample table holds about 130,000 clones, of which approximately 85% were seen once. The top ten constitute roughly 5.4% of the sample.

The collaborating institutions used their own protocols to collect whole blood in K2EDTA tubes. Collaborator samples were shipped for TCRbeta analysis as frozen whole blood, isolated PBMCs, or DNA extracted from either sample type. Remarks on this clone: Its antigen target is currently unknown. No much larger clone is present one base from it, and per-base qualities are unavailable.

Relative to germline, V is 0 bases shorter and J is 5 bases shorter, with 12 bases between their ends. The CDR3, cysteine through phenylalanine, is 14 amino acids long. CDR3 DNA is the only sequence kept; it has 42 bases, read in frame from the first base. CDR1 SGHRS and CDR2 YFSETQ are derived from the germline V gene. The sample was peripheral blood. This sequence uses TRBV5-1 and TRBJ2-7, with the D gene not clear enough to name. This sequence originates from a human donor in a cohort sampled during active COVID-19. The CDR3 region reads CASSLAVFQNEQYF. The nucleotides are TGCGCCAGCAGCTTGGCTGTGTTCCAGAACGAGCAGTACTTC.